One and the same sample provided the 21 T cell receptor beta chains below, sequenced in a study of T cells in Graves' hyperthyroidism and ophthalmopathy. Using RNA transcripts as the source, TCR beta CDR3 regions were amplified. HTBI primers were used for first-round RT-PCR of the TCR CDR3. TCRdb independently ran MiXCR on the multiplex PCR reads; one entry per CDR3 protein. The data contain 400,000 to 550,000 distinct CDR3 sequences, around 22% of them singletons. The specimen was blood. The origin of the receptors is a woman aged 30 to 39 with Graves' ophthalmopathy.

This clonotype was found many times. The chain couples TRBV15 to TRBJ2-5, with D possibly matching TRBD2 (6 bases). CDR3 length equals 13 residues. Germline V gene data show CDR1 as LNHNV and CDR2 as YYDKDF (reference sequence). The V end lost 1 base, the J end lost 5 bases, and 8 bases lay between the germline ends. CDR3 in DNA: TGTGCCACCAGCAGAGCACGGGAGGAGACCCAGTACTTC. This translates into CATSRAREETQYF. Full variable domain (missing parts from reference TRBV15 and TRBJ2-5): DAMVIQNPRYQVTQFGKPVTLSCSQTLNHNVMYWYQQKSSQAPKLLFHYYDKDFNNEADTPDNFQSRRPNTSFCFLDIRSPGLGDTAMYLCATSRAREETQYFGPGTRLLVL.

This clonotype was detected a few times. The CDR3 coding sequence is TGTGCCAGCAGCTTAGTATTGGATCTAGGAGAGACCCAGTACTTC. Protein product: CASSLVLDLGETQYF. This chain uses TRBV7-9 with TRBJ2-5, with D unclear. Deletions cut 1 base from V and 4 bases from J, with 13 bases between. CDR1 SEHNR and CDR2 FQNEAQ come from the germline V gene (reference sequence). The CDR3 spans 15 residues.

The chain carries TRBV9 and TRBJ2-5; 7 bases match TRBD1. The CDR3 is 17 amino acids. Germline lookup yields CDR1 SGDLS and CDR2 YYNGEE. Trimming cost V 0 bases and J 2 bases; bases outside gene matches: 10. As DNA, the CDR3 is TGTGCCAGCAGCGTAGAGAGTATAGCGACAGGGCAAGAGACCCAGTACTTC. Translation gives CASSVESIATGQETQYF. The whole variable domain, remainder taken from reference TRBV9 and TRBJ2-5, is DSGVTQTPKHLITATGQRVTLRCSPRSGDLSVYWYQQSLDQGLQFLIQYYNGEERAKGNILERFSAQQFPDLHSELNLSSLELGDSALYFCASSVESIATGQETQYFGPGTRLLVL.

The rearrangement joins TRBV7-2 to TRBJ2-5; D unresolved. V was shortened by 0 bases and J by 5 bases, with 10 bases between the two germline ends. CDR1 and CDR2 (germline): SGHTA, FQGNSA. The CDR3 is 14 residues long. CDR3 in DNA: TGTGCCAGCAGCTTAGCGCGGAGTCGGGAGACCCAGTACTTC. It codes for CASSLARSRETQYF.

The chain couples TRBV12-3 or TRBV12-4 to TRBJ1-3; TRBD1 matches at 9 bases. The CDR3 is 17 residues long. V lost 8 bases and J lost 0; bases outside the gene matches: 11. The CDR3 is CASPSGTGPFSGNTIYF. Here the CDR3 DNA reads TGTGCCAGCCCGTCCGGGACAGGGCCTTTCTCTGGAAACACCATATATTTT.

There are many counts of this clonotype. The chain joins TRBV28 to TRBJ2-5, with 7 bases fitting TRBD1. J lost 2 bases, V lost 6 bases, and 9 bases had no gene match. Germline V gene data show CDR1 as MDHEN and CDR2 as SYDVKM. This CDR3 has 15 amino acids. The CDR3 DNA sequence: TGTGCCAGCAGGCCACCGGGACAGCGACAAGAGACCCAGTACTTC. Translated, it gives CASRPPGQRQETQYF.

This clonotype was picked up many times. This chain joins TRBV27 and TRBJ2-5, with D perhaps matching TRBD1 (5 bases). Germline-derived CDR1 and CDR2 are MNHEY and SMNVEV (reference sequence). Trimming shortened V by 5 bases and J by 2 bases, and 15 bases separated the two germline ends. The CDR3 covers 15 residues. The CDR3 bases are TGTGCCAGCAGTCCCCTCTACAGGACACAAGAGACCCAGTACTTC. It is translated as CASSPLYRTQETQYF.

This clonotype was seen many times. The chain couples TRBV28 to TRBJ2-7; possibly TRBD1 for D (5 bases). CDR1 MDHEN and CDR2 SYDVKM come from the germline V gene. The length of the CDR3 is 12 residues. V was pared by 4 bases and J by 3 bases, with 7 bases between. CDR3 residues: CASSYRYYEQYF. The CDR3 DNA sequence: TGTGCCAGCAGTTACAGGTACTACGAGCAGTACTTC. The whole variable domain, filled in from reference TRBV28 and TRBJ2-7, reads DVKVTQSSRYLVKRTGEKVFLECVQDMDHENMFWYRQDPGLGLRLIYFSYDVKMKEKGDIPEGYSVSREKKERFSLILESASTNQTSMYLCASSYRYYEQYFGPGTRLTVT.

The table lists this clonotype with many counts. The CDR3 DNA is TGTGCCAGCAGCTTAGACCTCGAAGGGGGCTACGAGCAGTACTTC. Its protein is CASSLDLEGGYEQYF. The rearrangement joins TRBV3-1 to TRBJ2-7; maybe TRBD1 (6 bases). V dropped 5 bases and J dropped 3 bases, with 17 bases sitting between them. CDR1 is LGHDT and CDR2 is YNNKEL in the germline V gene (reference sequence). The CDR3 loop spans 15 amino acids.

This clonotype occurred many times. J is TRBJ1-2 and V is TRBV28; TRBD1 matches at 10 bases. The junction had 16 bases not matched to a gene; V was cut back by 10 bases and J by 11 bases. The CDR3 is 14 residues long. Germline lookup yields CDR1 MDHEN and CDR2 SYDVKM. The CDR3 protein is CATYTGTGDLGYTF. The DNA of the CDR3 is TGTGCCACTTACACCGGGACAGGGGATCTAGGTTACACCTTC.

Concerning this clonotype itself: This may arise from a read error, as a much more abundant clone is one base away. V gene TRBV7-2 combines with J gene TRBJ2-5; TRBD2 matches at 11 bases. Germline V CDR1 and CDR2: SGHTA, FQGNSA. The CDR3 has 15 residues. The CDR3 nucleotides are TGTGCCAGCAGCATAGCGGGGGGGCTTCGAGAGACCCAGTACTTC. The encoded protein is CASSIAGGLRETQYF.

This clonotype was detected many times. This chain links TRBV19 with TRBJ2-7; tentatively, D is TRBD1 (6 bases). Germline CDR1 is LNHDA and CDR2 is SQIVND (reference sequence). V was cut by 7 bases and J by 0 bases, with 16 bases left in between. The CDR3 runs to 15 residues. CDR3: CASKRDISPSYEQYF. CDR3 nucleotides: TGTGCCAGTAAAAGGGACATTTCACCCTCCTACGAGCAGTACTTC.

This clonotype was counted ten times or more. The chain combines TRBV20-1 with TRBJ1-5; TRBD1 aligns across 7 bases. Germline CDR1 reads DFQATT; CDR2 reads SNEGSKA (reference sequence). The V and J ends lost 5 bases and 3 bases, in that order; junction bases with no gene match: 4. The CDR3 consists of 13 residues. CDR3 loop: CSAPQGYNQPQHF. CDR3 nucleotide sequence: TGCAGTGCTCCACAGGGGTACAATCAGCCCCAGCATTTT.

The chain carries TRBV20-1 and TRBJ2-7; D remains unclear. In germline, CDR1 is DFQATT, CDR2 SNEGSKA (reference sequence). Trimming pared 3 bases from V and 7 bases from J, leaving 13 bases between. This CDR3 comprises 12 residues. DNA of the CDR3: TGCAGTGCTAGCACCTCTTACGAGGAGCAGTACTTC. Encoded protein: CSASTSYEEQYF.

The table lists this clonotype with many counts. V usage is TRBV19 and J usage is TRBJ1-1; no clear D. From germline, CDR1 is LNHDA and CDR2 SQIVND (reference sequence). The ends were cut back, 9 bases at V and 4 bases at J, with 15 bases in the middle. The CDR3 covers 13 residues. The CDR3 loop reads CASSEEAGTEAFF. The CDR3 region has the DNA TGTGCCAGCTCCGAGGAGGCGGGCACTGAAGCTTTCTTT.

The rearrangement uses TRBV20-1 and TRBJ1-2; possibly TRBD1 for D (6 bases). Trimming took 0 bases from V and 8 from J, leaving 13 bases between them. CDR1 is DFQATT and CDR2 is SNEGSKA in the germline V gene (reference sequence). CDR3 length: 13 residues. CDR3 amino acids: CSARERQAGGYTF. Here the CDR3 DNA reads TGCAGTGCTAGAGAAAGACAGGCAGGAGGCTACACCTTC.

The table lists this clonotype with many counts. The chain uses TRBV6-5 and TRBJ1-6; no reliable D call. This CDR3 contains 13 residues. Germline loops: CDR1 MNHEY, CDR2 SVGAGI. V dropped 2 bases and J dropped 7 bases, with 6 bases sitting between them. The CDR3 loop reads CASSYNLNSPLHF. The CDR3 nucleotides read TGTGCCAGCAGTTACAATCTCAATTCACCCCTCCACTTT.

This clonotype was counted at least ten times. This chain links TRBV6-2 or TRBV6-3 with TRBJ2-7; 8 bases fit TRBD1. This CDR3 is built from 14 residues. V was clipped by 7 bases and J by 6 bases; unmatched bases: 11. Germline lookup yields CDR1 MNHEY and CDR2 SVGEGT. CDR3 sequence: CASTLNAGGFEQYF. CDR3 DNA sequence: TGTGCCAGCACCTTAAACGCAGGGGGCTTCGAGCAGTACTTC.

V is TRBV11-2 and J is TRBJ1-6; the D gene is possibly TRBD1 (6 bases). The CDR3 covers 15 residues. The germline CDR1 and CDR2 sequences are SGHAT and FQNNGV. The V end lost 5 bases, the J end lost 8 bases, and 16 bases lay between the germline ends. The CDR3 nucleotides are TGTGCCAGCAGCCCCCAAAGGGGGGGGGATTCACCCCTCCACTTT. Its protein product is CASSPQRGGDSPLHF.

Ten or more counts support this clonotype. The chain carries TRBV6-1 and TRBJ2-2; 9 bases agree with TRBD1. The CDR3 sequence is 15 residues long. Germline CDR1 is MNHNS and CDR2 is SASEGT. The V gene end was trimmed by 4 bases and the J gene end by 6 bases; junction bases not matched to a gene: 6. CDR3 DNA: TGTGCCAGCAGTGGGGGACAGGGTGGCGCCGGGGAGCTGTTTTTT. This codes for CASSGGQGGAGELFF.

This clonotype has a count of ten or more. DNA of the CDR3: TGTGCCAGCAGCCCCTGGAACGGTATAGCGAACACTGAAGCTTTCTTT. It encodes CASSPWNGIANTEAFF. The chain has TRBV7-9 and TRBJ1-1; no definite D call. V gave up 5 bases and J gave up 1 base, with 17 bases separating them. This CDR3 region has 16 residues. From germline, CDR1 is SEHNR and CDR2 FQNEAQ (reference sequence).